The rows below give T cell receptor beta chains drawn from one sample of a study of blood T cell repertoires in COVID-19. Sequencing was performed with immunoSEQ multiplex PCR; in TCRdb, only in-frame clones are kept and a portion is missing. The table records almost 400,000 clones, 87% of them present only once. Sample: peripheral blood. These receptors were taken from a woman aged 60-70 years with COVID-19, enrolled during active disease. Both conserved end residues are part of each CDR3. Each record gives: D gene, V gene, CDR3 length, clone size, J gene, CDR3 protein, CDR3 DNA. The D gene is left open where the match is weak. Rows may omit the clone size; those that give it use once, few, many or a size class.

>TRBD2|TRBV28|15|-|TRBJ2-7
CASSLLTGLAGEQYF
TGTGCCAGCAGCCTTTTGACGGGACTAGCCGGCGAGCAGTACTTC
>TRBD2|TRBV19|14|-|TRBJ2-5
CASRRTSGEETQYF
TGTGCCAGTAGGAGGACTAGCGGGGAAGAGACCCAGTACTTC
>-|TRBV28|17|-|TRBJ1-5
CASRPRNQTGFNQPQHF
TGTGCCAGCAGGCCCCGCAATCAGACAGGTTTCAATCAGCCCCAGCATTTT
>TRBD1|TRBV3-1/TRBV3-2|15|-|TRBJ1-1
CASSQGTAPNTEAFF
TGTGCCAGCAGCCAGGGGACAGCTCCGAACACTGAAGCTTTCTTT
>-|TRBV9|13|-|TRBJ1-2
CASSPTGIYGYTF
TGTGCCAGCAGTCCGACGGGGATCTATGGCTACACCTTC
>TRBD1|TRBV18|14|-|TRBJ2-7
CASSPGTGYKEQYF
TGTGCCAGCTCACCCGGGACAGGGTATAAGGAGCAGTACTTC
>TRBD2|TRBV5-5|15|-|TRBJ2-3
CASSPTSVRTDTQYF
TGTGCCAGCAGCCCGACTAGCGTACGCACAGATACGCAGTATTTT
>TRBD1|TRBV18|14|-|TRBJ1-5
CASSPAGGLQPQHF
TGTGCCAGCTCACCAGCAGGGGGCTTACAGCCCCAGCATTTT
>TRBD1|TRBV4-1|20|-|TRBJ1-5
CASSHHNPGQGPSYLLAQHF
TGCGCCAGCAGCCATCACAATCCGGGACAGGGACCCTCCTATCTTTTGGCCCAGCATTTT
>TRBD1|TRBV12-5|12|-|TRBJ2-5
CASGTGGKTQYF
TGTGCTAGTGGCACAGGGGGAAAGACCCAGTACTTC
>-|TRBV7-2|15|few|TRBJ1-3
CASSSYLGGGNTIYF
TGTGCCAGCAGCTCCTATCTGGGGGGGGGAAACACCATATATTTT
>-|TRBV7-2|18|-|TRBJ2-6
CASSLGLAGASGANVLTF
TGTGCCAGCAGCTTGGGACTTGCGGGGGCTTCTGGGGCCAACGTCCTGACTTTC
>-|TRBV7-8|16|-|TRBJ2-2
CASSFSRTGNTGELFF
TGTGCCAGCAGCTTCTCGCGGACTGGAAACACCGGGGAGCTGTTTTTT
>TRBD1|TRBV27|15|-|TRBJ2-1
CASSLITGARNEQFF
TGTGCCAGCAGTTTAATCACAGGGGCGAGGAATGAGCAGTTCTTC
>TRBD2|TRBV2|16|-|TRBJ2-3
CASSWKGGGATDTQYF
TGTGCCAGCAGTTGGAAGGGCGGGGGGGCAACAGATACGCAGTATTTT
>-|TRBV3-1/TRBV3-2|12|-|TRBJ2-7
CASSLLLSEQYF
TGTGCCAGCAGCCTCCTTCTTAGCGAGCAGTACTTC
>-|TRBV10-3|17|once|TRBJ2-2
CAISESRPGVNTGELFF
TGTGCCATCAGTGAGTCGAGACCGGGGGTGAACACCGGGGAGCTGTTTTTT
>TRBD1|TRBV18|15|-|TRBJ1-1
CASSRGTGGNTEAFF
TGTGCCAGCTCACGCGGGACAGGGGGGAACACTGAAGCTTTCTTT
>-|TRBV3-1/TRBV3-2|15|-|TRBJ1-2
CASSQVPGTNYGYTF
TGTGCCAGCAGCCAGGTACCGGGAACTAACTATGGCTACACCTTC
>TRBD2|TRBV28|16|-|TRBJ2-3
CASSLGLALVTDTQYF
TGTGCCAGCAGCTTGGGACTAGCGCTAGTCACAGATACGCAGTATTTT
>-|TRBV28|16|-|TRBJ2-7
CASSLRRGRGSYEQYF
TGTGCCAGCAGTTTACGCAGGGGAAGAGGGTCCTACGAGCAGTACTTC
>-|TRBV11-2|17|-|TRBJ2-3
CASSFLGGDRLKDTQYF
TGTGCCAGCAGCTTTCTTGGGGGGGACAGGCTGAAGGATACGCAGTATTTT
>TRBD1|TRBV10-3|16|-|TRBJ2-3
CAASWGTGGNTDTQYF
TGTGCCGCCAGCTGGGGGACAGGGGGTAACACAGATACGCAGTATTTT
>-|TRBV19|17|-|TRBJ1-1
CASSPGRVAKENTEAFF
TGTGCCAGTAGTCCTGGCAGGGTTGCTAAAGAGAACACTGAAGCTTTCTTT
>TRBD1|TRBV19|15|-|TRBJ1-6
CASNHRDRGNSPLHF
TGTGCCAGTAACCACCGGGACAGGGGGAATTCACCCCTCCACTTT
>TRBD1|TRBV27|14|many|TRBJ2-1
CASSWGQGHNEQFF
TGTGCCAGCAGTTGGGGACAGGGTCACAATGAGCAGTTCTTC
>-|TRBV5-1|13|few|TRBJ1-2
CASRRTSSGGYTF
TGCGCCAGCAGACGCACATCGTCTGGTGGCTACACCTTC
>TRBD2|TRBV6-5|15|-|TRBJ2-1
CASSYSGTSGGEQFF
TGTGCCAGCAGTTATTCCGGGACTAGCGGGGGCGAGCAGTTCTTC
>-|TRBV6-5|12|-|TRBJ2-7
CASSDRHYEQYF
TGTGCCAGCAGCGACAGACACTACGAGCAGTACTTC
>-|TRBV7-2|15|-|TRBJ1-6
CASSSTGSPNSPLHF
TGTGCCAGCAGCAGTACAGGGTCCCCAAATTCACCCCTCCACTTT
>TRBD1|TRBV5-4|16|-|TRBJ2-7
CASSWGQGTSNYEQYF
TGTGCCAGCAGCTGGGGACAGGGCACATCGAACTACGAGCAGTACTTC
>-|TRBV24-1|13|-|TRBJ1-1
CTGPLAGGTEAFF
TGTACCGGCCCCCTGGCGGGAGGGACTGAAGCTTTCTTT
>-|TRBV30|18|-|TRBJ1-2
CAWSVGRGAISPNYGYTF
TGTGCCTGGAGTGTGGGACGGGGGGCAATTTCCCCCAACTATGGCTACACCTTC
>TRBD2|TRBV4-2|15|-|TRBJ2-1
CASSQERGGWNEQFF
TGTGCCAGCAGCCAAGAGCGGGGGGGCTGGAATGAGCAGTTCTTC
>TRBD2|TRBV28|20|-|TRBJ2-2
CASSAHRGTSGTANTGELFF
TGTGCCAGCAGTGCCCACAGAGGGACTAGCGGGACAGCGAACACCGGGGAGCTGTTTTTT
>TRBD1|TRBV4-2|15|-|TRBJ1-1
CASSREATGDTEAFF
TGTGCCAGCAGCCGGGAAGCGACAGGGGACACTGAAGCTTTCTTT
>-|TRBV6-4|16|-|TRBJ2-1
CASSGRDTSSYNEQFF
TGTGCCAGCAGTGGACGGGACACCAGCTCCTACAATGAGCAGTTCTTC
>TRBD2|TRBV7-2|15|-|TRBJ2-3
CASSFVGGGTDTQYF
TGTGCCAGCAGCTTTGTCGGGGGGGGCACAGATACGCAGTATTTT
>-|TRBV7-2|12|few|TRBJ1-5
CASTINDGPQHF
TGTGCCAGCACTATAAACGATGGGCCCCAGCATTTT
>TRBD2|TRBV2|15|-|TRBJ2-1
CASMASGGSYNEQFF
TGTGCCAGCATGGCTAGCGGGGGCTCCTACAATGAGCAGTTCTTC
>-|TRBV6-5|13|-|TRBJ2-2
CASRRQGTGELFF
TGTGCCAGCAGGAGGCAGGGCACCGGGGAGCTGTTTTTT
>TRBD1|TRBV24-1|14|-|TRBJ1-5
CATSEGQGGQPQHF
TGTGCCACCAGTGAGGGACAGGGCGGTCAGCCCCAGCATTTT
>TRBD1|TRBV5-3|15|-|TRBJ1-4
CARSCHGTGPEKLFF
TGTGCCAGAAGCTGTCACGGGACAGGGCCCGAAAAACTGTTTTTT
>TRBD1|TRBV7-3|14|-|TRBJ1-6
CASSHRGRDSPLHF
TGTGCCAGCAGCCACAGGGGAAGGGATTCACCCCTCCACTTT
>TRBD2|TRBV19|12|-|TRBJ2-3
CAIAGESDTQYF
TGTGCCATAGCGGGCGAATCGGATACGCAGTATTTT
>-|TRBV9|15|-|TRBJ2-2
CASSVEGTLTGELFF
TGTGCCAGCAGCGTAGAGGGGACACTAACCGGGGAGCTGTTTTTT
>-|TRBV6-6|14|-|TRBJ1-1
CASSPQGGVTEAFF
TGTGCCAGCAGTCCACAGGGTGGCGTCACTGAAGCTTTCTTT
>TRBD1|TRBV12-5|16|-|TRBJ1-4
CARTAPPGTGNEKLFF
TGTGCTAGGACTGCCCCCCCGGGGACAGGGAATGAAAAACTGTTTTTT
>TRBD1|TRBV2|12|-|TRBJ1-2
CASTGTGGGYTF
TGTGCCAGCACCGGGACAGGGGGAGGCTACACCTTC